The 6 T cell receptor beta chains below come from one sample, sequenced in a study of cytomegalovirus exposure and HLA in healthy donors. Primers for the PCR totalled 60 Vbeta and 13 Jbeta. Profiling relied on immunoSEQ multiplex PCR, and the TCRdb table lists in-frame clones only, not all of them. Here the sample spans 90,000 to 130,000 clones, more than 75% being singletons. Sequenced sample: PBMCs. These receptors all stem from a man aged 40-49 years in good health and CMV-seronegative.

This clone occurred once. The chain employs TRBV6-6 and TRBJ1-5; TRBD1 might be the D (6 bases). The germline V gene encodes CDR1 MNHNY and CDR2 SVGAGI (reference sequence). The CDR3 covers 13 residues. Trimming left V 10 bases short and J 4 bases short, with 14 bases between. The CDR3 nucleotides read TGTGCCACCAGGGGCGTCCCAAATCAGCCCCAGCATTTT. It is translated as CATRGVPNQPQHF.

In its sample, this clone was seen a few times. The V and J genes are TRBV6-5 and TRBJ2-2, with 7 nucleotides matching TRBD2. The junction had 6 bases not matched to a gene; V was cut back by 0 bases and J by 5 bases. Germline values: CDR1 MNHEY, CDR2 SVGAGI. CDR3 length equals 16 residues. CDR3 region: CASSYSTGGITGELFF. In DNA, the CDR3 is TGTGCCAGCAGTTACTCGACCGGGGGGATAACCGGGGAGCTGTTTTTT.

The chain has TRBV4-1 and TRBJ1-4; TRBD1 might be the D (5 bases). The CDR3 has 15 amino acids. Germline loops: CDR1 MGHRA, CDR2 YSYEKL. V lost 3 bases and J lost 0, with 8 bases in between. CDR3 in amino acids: CASSQAGTTNEKLFF. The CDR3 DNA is TGCGCCAGCAGCCAGGCAGGGACAACTAATGAAAAACTGTTTTTT.

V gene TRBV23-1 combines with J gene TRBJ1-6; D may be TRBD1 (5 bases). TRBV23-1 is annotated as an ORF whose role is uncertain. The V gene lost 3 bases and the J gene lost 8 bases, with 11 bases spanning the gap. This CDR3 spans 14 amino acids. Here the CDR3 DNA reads TGCGCCAGCAGTCAGGAGGGGAATCATTCACCCCTCCACTTT. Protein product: CASSQEGNHSPLHF.

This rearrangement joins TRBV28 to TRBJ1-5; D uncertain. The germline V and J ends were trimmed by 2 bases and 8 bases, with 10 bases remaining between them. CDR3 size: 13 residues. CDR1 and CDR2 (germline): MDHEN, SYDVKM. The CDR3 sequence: CASSLGPPKPQHF. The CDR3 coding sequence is TGTGCCAGCAGTTTAGGGCCCCCAAAGCCCCAGCATTTT.

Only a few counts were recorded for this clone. This CDR3 is CASGSPGLLEAFF. The DNA of the CDR3 is TGTGCCAGCGGTTCGCCGGGACTCCTTGAAGCTTTCTTT. The rearrangement links TRBV5-6 to TRBJ1-1, with D possibly matching TRBD1 (5 bases). The germline V gene has CDR1 SGHDT and CDR2 YYEEEE. The V and J ends lost 7 bases and 7 bases respectively, with 17 bases between them. The CDR3 runs to 13 residues.